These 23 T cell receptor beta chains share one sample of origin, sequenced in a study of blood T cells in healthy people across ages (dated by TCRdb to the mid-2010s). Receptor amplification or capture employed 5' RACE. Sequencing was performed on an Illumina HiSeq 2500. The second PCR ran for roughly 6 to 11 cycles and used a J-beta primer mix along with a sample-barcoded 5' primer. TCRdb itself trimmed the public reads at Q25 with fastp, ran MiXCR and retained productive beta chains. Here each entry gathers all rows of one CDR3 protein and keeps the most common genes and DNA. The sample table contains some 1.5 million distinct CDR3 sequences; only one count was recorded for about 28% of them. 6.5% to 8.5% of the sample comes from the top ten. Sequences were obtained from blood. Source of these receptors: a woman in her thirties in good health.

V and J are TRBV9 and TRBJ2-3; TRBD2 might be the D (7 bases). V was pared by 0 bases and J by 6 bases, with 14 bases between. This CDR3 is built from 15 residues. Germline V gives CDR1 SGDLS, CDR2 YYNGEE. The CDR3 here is CASSVVGAGGDTQYF. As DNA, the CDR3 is TGTGCCAGCAGCGTAGTGGGGGCCGGGGGGGATACGCAGTATTTT.

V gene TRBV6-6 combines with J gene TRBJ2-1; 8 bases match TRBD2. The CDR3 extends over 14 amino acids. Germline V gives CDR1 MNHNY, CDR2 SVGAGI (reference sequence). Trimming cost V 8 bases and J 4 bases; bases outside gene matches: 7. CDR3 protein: CASGSGSTYNEQFF. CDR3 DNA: TGTGCCAGCGGGAGCGGGAGCACTTACAATGAGCAGTTCTTC.

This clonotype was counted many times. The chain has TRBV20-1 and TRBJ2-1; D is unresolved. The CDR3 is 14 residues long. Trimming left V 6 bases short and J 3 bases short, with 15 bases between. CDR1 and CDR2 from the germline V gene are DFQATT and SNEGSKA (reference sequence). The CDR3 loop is CSAEGGVSYNEQFF. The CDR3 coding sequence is TGCAGTGCCGAAGGTGGAGTAAGCTACAATGAGCAGTTCTTC.

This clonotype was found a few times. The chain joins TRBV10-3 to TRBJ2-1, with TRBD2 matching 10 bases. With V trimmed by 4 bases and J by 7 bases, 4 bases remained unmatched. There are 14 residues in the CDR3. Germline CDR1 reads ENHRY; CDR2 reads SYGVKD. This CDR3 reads CAISALAGVNEQFF. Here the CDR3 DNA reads TGTGCCATCAGTGCGCTAGCGGGGGTTAATGAGCAGTTCTTC.

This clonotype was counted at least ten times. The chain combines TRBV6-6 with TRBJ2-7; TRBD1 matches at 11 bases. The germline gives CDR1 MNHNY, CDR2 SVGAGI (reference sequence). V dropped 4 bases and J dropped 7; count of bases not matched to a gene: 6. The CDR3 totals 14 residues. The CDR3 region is CASSSGQGAGEQYF. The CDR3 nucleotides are TGTGCCAGCAGTTCTGGACAGGGGGCTGGAGAGCAGTACTTC.

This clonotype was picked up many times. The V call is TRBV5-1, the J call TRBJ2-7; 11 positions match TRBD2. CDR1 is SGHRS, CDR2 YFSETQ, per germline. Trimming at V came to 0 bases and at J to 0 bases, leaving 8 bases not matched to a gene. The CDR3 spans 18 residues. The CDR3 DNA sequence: TGCGCCAGCAGCTTGGCTCCTAGCGGGGGGTCGAGCTCCTACGAGCAGTACTTC. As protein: CASSLAPSGGSSSYEQYF.

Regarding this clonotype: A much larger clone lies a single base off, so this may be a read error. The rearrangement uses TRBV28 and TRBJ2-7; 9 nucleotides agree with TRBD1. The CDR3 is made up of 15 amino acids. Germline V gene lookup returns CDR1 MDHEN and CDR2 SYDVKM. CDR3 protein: CAGSFRGQGIYEQYF. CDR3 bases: TGTGCCGGCAGTTTCAGGGGACAGGGAATCTACGAGCAGTACTTC.

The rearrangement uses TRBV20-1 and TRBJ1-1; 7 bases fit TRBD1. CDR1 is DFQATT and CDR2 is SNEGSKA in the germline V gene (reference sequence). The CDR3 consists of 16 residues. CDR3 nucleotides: TGCAGCCCCAGGCAGGGGGGCGGAATGGAAAGCACTGAAGCTTTCTTT. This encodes CSPRQGGGMESTEAFF.

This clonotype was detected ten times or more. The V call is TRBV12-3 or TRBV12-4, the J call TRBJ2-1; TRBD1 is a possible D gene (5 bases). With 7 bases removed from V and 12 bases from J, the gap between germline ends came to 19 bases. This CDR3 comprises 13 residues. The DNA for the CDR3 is TGTGCCAGCACCCCCGGCCCCAGGGCTACGCAGTTCTTC. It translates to CASTPGPRATQFF.

The CDR3 nucleotides read TGCAGTGCTAGAGGGGGGAGGGGGACGGGGGGATACAATGAGCAGTTCTTC. The encoded protein is CSARGGRGTGGYNEQFF. The V gene is TRBV20-1, the J gene TRBJ2-1; a weak D match, TRBD2 (7 bases). V lost 1 base to trimming and J lost 4 bases, with 20 bases between them. The CDR3 loop spans 17 amino acids. Per germline, CDR1 DFQATT and CDR2 SNEGSKA (reference sequence).

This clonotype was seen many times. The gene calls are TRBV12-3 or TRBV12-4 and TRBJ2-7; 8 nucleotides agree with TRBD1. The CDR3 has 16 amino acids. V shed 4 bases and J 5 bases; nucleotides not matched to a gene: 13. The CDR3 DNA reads TGTGCCAGCAGTTCCAGGGGCCGGGACAGGAAACACGAGCAGTACTTC. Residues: CASSSRGRDRKHEQYF.

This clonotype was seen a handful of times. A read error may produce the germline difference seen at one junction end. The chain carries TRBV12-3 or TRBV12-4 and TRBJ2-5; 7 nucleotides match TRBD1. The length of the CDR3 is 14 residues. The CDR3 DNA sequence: TGTGCCAACAGTTTAGAGGGACAGAAAGAGACCCAGTACTTC. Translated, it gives CANSLEGQKETQYF.

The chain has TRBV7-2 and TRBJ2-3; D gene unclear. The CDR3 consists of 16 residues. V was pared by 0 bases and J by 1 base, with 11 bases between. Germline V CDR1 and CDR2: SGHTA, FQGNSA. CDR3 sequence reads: CASSLAQPGRTDTQYF. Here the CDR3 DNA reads TGTGCCAGCAGCTTAGCCCAGCCGGGTCGCACAGATACGCAGTATTTT.

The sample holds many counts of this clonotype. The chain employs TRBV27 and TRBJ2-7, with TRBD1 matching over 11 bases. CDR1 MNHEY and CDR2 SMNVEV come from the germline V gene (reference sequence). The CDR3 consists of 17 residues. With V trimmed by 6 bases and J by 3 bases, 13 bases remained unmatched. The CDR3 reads CASSYLFRGQGVYEQYF. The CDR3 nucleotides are TGTGCCAGCAGCTACCTATTTCGGGGACAGGGGGTCTACGAGCAGTACTTC.

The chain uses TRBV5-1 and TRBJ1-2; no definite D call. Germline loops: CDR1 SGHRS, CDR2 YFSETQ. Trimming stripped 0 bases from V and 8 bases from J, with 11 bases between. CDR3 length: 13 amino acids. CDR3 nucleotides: TGCGCCAGCAGCTTGGAGGCATCGGGGGGCTACACCTTC. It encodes CASSLEASGGYTF. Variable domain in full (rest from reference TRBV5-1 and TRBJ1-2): KAGVTQTPRYLIKTRGQQVTLSCSPISGHRSVSWYQQTPGQGLQFLFEYFSETQRNKGNFPGRFSGRQFSNSRSEMNVSTLELGDSALYLCASSLEASGGYTFGSGTRLTVV.

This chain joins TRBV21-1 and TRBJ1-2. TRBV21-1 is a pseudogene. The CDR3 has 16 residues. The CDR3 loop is CASSKNRRGEHYGYTF. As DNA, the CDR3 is TGTGCCAGCAGCAAAAACCGACGCGGGGAGCACTATGGCTACACCTTC.

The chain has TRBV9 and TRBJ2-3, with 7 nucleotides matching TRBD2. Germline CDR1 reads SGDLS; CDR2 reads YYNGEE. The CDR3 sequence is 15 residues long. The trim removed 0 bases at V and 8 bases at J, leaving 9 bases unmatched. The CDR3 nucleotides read TGTGCCAGCAGCGTAGTAGCGGGCGCCGAAGGTACGCAGTATTTT. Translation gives CASSVVAGAEGTQYF.

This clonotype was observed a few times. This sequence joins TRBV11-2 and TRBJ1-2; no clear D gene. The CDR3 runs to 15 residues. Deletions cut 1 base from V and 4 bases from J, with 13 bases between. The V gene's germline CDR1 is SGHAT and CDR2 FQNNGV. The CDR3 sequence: CASSLGGRFFYGYTF. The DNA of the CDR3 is TGTGCCAGCAGCTTAGGCGGCCGTTTTTTCTATGGCTACACCTTC.

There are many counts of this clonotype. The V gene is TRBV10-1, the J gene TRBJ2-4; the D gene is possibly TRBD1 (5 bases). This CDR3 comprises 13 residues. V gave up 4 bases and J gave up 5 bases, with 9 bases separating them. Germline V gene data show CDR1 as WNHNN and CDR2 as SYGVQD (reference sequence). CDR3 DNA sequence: TGCGCCAGCAGTGGACAGTCGGAAAACATTCAGTACTTC. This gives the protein CASSGQSENIQYF.

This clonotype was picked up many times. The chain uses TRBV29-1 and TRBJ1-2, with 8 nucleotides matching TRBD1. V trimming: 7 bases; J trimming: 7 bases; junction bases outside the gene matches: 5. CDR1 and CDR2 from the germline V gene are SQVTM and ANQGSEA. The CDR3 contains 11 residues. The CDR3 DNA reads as TGCAGCGCCGGGACAGGATTTGGCTACACCTTC. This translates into CSAGTGFGYTF. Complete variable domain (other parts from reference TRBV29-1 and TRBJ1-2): SAVISQKPSRDICQRGTSLTIQCQVDSQVTMMFWYRQQPGQSLTLIATANQGSEATYESGFVIDKFPISRPNLTFSTLTVSNMSPEDSSIYLCSAGTGFGYTFGSGTRLTVV.

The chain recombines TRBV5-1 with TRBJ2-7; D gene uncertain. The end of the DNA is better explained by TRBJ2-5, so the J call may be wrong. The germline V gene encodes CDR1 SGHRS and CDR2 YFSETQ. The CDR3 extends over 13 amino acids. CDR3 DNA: TGCGCCAGCAGCTTGGCCGTTTGGAGGACCCAGTACTTC. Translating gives CASSLAVWRTQYF.

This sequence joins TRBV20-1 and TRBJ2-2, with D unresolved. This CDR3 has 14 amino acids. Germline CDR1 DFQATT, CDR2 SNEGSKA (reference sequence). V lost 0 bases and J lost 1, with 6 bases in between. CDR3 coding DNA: TGCAGTGCTAGAGATCAAGGGAACACCGGGGAGCTGTTTTTT. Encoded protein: CSARDQGNTGELFF.

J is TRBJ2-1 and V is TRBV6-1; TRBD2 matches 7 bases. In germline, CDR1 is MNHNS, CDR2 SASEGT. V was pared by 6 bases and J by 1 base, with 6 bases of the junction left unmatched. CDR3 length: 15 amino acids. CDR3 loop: CASRPLADSYNEQFF. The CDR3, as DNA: TGTGCCAGCAGACCCCTAGCGGATTCCTACAATGAGCAGTTCTTC.